The source of this T cell receptor beta chain is a study of cytomegalovirus exposure and HLA in healthy donors. Study-wide points: Within an earlier analysis, most TCR beta V segments proved productive either about 90% or about 30% of the time.

Concerning this clone itself: Antigen specificity is unknown.

The length of the CDR3 is 16 residues. Amplification used 60 Vbeta primers and 13 Jbeta primers. The assay was immunoSEQ multiplex PCR, and TCRdb's table has in-frame clones only and misses some. Of about 77,000 clones detected, around 78% appear once; the ten largest clones hold 3% to 4%. This rearrangement joins TRBV21-1 to TRBJ2-7; no DNA check was done on the table's D call, TRBD1. TRBV21-1 is an annotated pseudogene. The material sequenced was PBMCs. This receptor was obtained from a man in his forties in good health and CMV-seronegative. CDR3 region: CASSLLGTGSSYEQYF. CDR3 in DNA: TGTGCCAGCAGCTTGTTGGGGACAGGGAGCTCCTACGAGCAGTACTTC.